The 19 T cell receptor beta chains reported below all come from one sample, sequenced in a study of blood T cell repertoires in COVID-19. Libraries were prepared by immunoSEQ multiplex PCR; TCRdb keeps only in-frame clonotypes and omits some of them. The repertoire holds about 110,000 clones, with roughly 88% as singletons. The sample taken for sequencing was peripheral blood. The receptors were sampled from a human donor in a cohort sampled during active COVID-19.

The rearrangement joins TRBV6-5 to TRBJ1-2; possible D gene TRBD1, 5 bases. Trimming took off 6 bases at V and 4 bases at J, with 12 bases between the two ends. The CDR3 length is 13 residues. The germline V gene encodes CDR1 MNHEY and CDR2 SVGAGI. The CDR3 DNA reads TGTGCCAGCAGGAAGACAGCCGGCTATGGCTACACCTTC. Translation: CASRKTAGYGYTF.

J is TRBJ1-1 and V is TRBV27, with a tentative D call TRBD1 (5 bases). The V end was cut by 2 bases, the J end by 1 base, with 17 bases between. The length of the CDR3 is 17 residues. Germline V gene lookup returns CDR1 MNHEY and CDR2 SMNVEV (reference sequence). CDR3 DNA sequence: TGTGCCAGCAGTTTAATAGGACACTCGAAGGAGAACACTGAAGCTTTCTTT. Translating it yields CASSLIGHSKENTEAFF.

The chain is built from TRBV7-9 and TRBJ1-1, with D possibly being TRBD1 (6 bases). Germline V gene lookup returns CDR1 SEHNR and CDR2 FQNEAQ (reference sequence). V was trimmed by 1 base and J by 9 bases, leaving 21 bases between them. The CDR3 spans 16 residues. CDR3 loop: CASSLGRAGAPPQAFF. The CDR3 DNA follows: TGTGCCAGCAGCTTAGGGAGAGCAGGGGCGCCCCCCCAAGCTTTCTTT.

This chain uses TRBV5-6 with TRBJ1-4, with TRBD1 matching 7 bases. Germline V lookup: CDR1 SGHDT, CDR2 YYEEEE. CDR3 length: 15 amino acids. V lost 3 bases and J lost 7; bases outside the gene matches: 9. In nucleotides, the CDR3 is TGTGCCAGCAGCTACCTCCGGGACAGCCCTGAAAAACTGTTTTTT. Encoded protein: CASSYLRDSPEKLFF.

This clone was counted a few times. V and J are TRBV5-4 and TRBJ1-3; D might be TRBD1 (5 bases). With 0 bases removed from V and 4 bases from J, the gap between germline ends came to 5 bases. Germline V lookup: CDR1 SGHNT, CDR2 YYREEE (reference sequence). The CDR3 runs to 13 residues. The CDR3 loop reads CASSLGQGNTIYF. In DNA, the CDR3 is TGTGCCAGCAGCTTGGGACAGGGAAACACCATATATTTT.

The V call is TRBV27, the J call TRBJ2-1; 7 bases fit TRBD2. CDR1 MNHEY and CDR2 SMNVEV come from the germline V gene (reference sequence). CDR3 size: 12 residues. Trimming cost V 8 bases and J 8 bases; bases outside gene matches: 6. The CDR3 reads CASWGGFDEQFF. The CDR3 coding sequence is TGTGCCAGCTGGGGGGGTTTTGATGAGCAGTTCTTC.

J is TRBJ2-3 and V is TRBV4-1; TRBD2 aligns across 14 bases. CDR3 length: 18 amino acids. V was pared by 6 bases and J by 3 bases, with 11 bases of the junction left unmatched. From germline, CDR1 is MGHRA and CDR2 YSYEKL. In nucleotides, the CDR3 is TGCGCCAGCAGGCCAACACAAGGGACTAGCGGGAGTACAGATACGCAGTATTTT. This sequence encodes CASRPTQGTSGSTDTQYF.

The CDR3 reads CASSLSGETQYF. The CDR3 DNA reads TGTGCCAGCAGCTTATCCGGTGAGACCCAGTACTTC. V and J are TRBV7-6 and TRBJ2-5; no firm D call. The CDR3 spans 12 residues. Trimming removed 2 bases from V and 5 bases from J, with 6 bases in between. Per the germline V gene, CDR1 is SGHVS and CDR2 is FNYEAQ.

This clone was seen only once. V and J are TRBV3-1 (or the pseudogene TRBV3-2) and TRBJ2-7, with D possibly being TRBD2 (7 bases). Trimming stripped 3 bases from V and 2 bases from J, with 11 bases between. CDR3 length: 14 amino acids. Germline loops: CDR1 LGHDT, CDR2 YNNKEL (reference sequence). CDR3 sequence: CASSQGGLTYEQYF. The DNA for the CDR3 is TGTGCCAGCAGCCAGGGGGGGCTTACCTACGAGCAGTACTTC.

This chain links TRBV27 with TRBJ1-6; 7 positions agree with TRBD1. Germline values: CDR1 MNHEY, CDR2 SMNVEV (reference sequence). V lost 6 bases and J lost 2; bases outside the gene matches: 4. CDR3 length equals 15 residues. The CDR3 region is CASSQGGTYNSPLHF. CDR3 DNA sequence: TGTGCCAGCAGCCAGGGGGGAACCTATAATTCACCCCTCCACTTT.

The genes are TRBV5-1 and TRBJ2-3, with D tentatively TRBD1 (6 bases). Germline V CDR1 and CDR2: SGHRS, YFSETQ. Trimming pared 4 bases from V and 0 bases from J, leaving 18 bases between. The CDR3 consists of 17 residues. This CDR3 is CASSGGAAGVSTDTQYF. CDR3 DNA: TGCGCCAGCAGCGGTGGGGCGGCAGGGGTCAGCACAGATACGCAGTATTTT.

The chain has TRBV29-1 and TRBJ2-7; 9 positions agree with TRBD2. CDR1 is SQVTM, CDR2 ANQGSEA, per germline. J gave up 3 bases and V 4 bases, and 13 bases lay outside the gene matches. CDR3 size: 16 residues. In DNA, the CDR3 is TGCAGCGTTGTTGAGACTAGCGGTACGAGAATCTACGAGCAGTACTTC. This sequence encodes CSVVETSGTRIYEQYF.

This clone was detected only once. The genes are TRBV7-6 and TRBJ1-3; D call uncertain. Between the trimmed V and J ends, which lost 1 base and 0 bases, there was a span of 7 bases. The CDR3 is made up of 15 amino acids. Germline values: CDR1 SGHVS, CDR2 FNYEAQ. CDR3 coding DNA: TGTGCCAGCAGCTTAGATCCCAGCTCTGGAAACACCATATATTTT. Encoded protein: CASSLDPSSGNTIYF.

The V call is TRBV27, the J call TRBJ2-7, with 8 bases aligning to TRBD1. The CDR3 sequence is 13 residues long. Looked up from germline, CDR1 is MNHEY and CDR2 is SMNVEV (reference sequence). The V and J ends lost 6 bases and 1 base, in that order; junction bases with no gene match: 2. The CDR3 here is CASRRTGSYEQYF. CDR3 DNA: TGTGCCAGCAGGCGGACAGGGTCCTACGAGCAGTACTTC.

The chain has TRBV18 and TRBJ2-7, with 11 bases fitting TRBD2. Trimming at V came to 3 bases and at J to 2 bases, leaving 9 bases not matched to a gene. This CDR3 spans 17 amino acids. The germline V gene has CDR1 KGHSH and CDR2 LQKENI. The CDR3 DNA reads TGTGCCAGCTCACCGACCGGGACTAGCGGCCCGACCTACGAGCAGTACTTC. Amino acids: CASSPTGTSGPTYEQYF.

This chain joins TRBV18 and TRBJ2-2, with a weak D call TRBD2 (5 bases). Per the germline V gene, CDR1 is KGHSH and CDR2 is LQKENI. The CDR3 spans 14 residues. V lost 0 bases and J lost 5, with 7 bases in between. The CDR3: CASSPPRGTGELFF. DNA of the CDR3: TGTGCCAGCTCACCACCACGAGGGACCGGGGAGCTGTTTTTT.

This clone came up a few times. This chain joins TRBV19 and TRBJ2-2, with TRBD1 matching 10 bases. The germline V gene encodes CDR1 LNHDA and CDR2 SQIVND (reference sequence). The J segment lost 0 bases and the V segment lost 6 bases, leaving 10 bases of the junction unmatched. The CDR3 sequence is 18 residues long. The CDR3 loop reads CASRRLDRGFANTGELFF. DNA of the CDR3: TGTGCCAGTAGGAGATTGGACAGGGGGTTCGCGAACACCGGGGAGCTGTTTTTT.

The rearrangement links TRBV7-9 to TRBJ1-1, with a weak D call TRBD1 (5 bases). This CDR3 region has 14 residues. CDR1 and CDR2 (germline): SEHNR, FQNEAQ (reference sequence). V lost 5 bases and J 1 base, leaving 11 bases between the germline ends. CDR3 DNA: TGTGCCAGCAGCAAAGGAGACAGGAACACTGAAGCTTTCTTT. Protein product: CASSKGDRNTEAFF. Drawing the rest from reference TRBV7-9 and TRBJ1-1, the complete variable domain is DTGVSQNPRHKITKRGQNVTFRCDPISEHNRLYWYRQTLGQGPEFLTYFQNEAQLEKSRLLSDRFSAERPKGSFSTLEIQRTEQGDSAMYLCASSKGDRNTEAFFGQGTRLTVV.

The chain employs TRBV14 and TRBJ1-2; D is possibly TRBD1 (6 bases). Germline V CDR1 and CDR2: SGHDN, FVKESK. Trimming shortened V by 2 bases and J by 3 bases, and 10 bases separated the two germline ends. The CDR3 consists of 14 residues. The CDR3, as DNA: TGTGCCAGCAGCCAATACAGGGCCCACTATGGCTACACCTTC. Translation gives CASSQYRAHYGYTF. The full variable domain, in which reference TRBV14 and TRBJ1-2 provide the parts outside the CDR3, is EAGVTQFPSHSVIEKGQTVTLRCDPISGHDNLYWYRRVMGKEIKFLLHFVKESKQDESGMPNNRFLAERTGGTYSTLKVQPAELEDSGVYFCASSQYRAHYGYTFGSGTRLTVV.